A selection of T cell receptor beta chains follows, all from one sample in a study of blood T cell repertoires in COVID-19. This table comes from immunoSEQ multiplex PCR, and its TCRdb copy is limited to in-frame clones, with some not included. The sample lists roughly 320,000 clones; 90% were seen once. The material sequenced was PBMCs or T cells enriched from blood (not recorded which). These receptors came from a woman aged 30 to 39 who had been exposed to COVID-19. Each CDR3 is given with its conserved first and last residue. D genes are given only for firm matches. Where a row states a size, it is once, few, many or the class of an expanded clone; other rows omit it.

CASSDRVRNTEAFF	TGTGCCAGCAGTGATCGGGTTCGGAACACTGAAGCTTTCTTT	TRBV2	14	TRBJ1-1	once	.
CASSPSGGRKTQYF	TGTGCCAGCAGCCCTAGCGGGGGACGGAAGACCCAGTACTTC	TRBV9	14	TRBJ2-5	.	TRBD2
CASSSRDRGNIQYF	TGTGCCAGCAGCTCCCGGGACAGGGGAAACATTCAGTACTTC	TRBV7-9	14	TRBJ2-4	.	TRBD1
CSASPDRDIYGYTF	TGCAGTGCTAGTCCCGACAGGGATATTTATGGCTACACCTTC	TRBV20-1	14	TRBJ1-2	.	TRBD1
CASSWTGGGGELFF	TGCGCCAGCAGCTGGACAGGGGGAGGTGGGGAGCTGTTTTTT	TRBV5-1	14	TRBJ2-2	.	TRBD1
CASSLGTVGELFF	TGTGCCAGCAGTTTAGGGACAGTCGGAGAACTGTTTTTT	TRBV27	13	TRBJ1-4	.	TRBD1
CASSLQASNQPQHF	TGTGCCAGCAGTTTGCAGGCTAGCAATCAGCCCCAGCATTTT	TRBV27	14	TRBJ1-5	few	.
CASSYSDRANSPLHF	TGTGCCAGCAGTTACTCGGACAGGGCGAATTCACCCCTCCACTTT	TRBV6-5	15	TRBJ1-6	.	TRBD1
CASSSSGLDGYTF	TGTGCCAGTAGTTCCTCGGGTTTGGATGGCTACACCTTC	TRBV19	13	TRBJ1-2	.	.
CASSLYPDRRNGYTF	TGTGCCAGCAGTTTATACCCCGATAGGCGGAATGGCTACACCTTC	TRBV27	15	TRBJ1-2	few	.
CATSRGGAWGDFFLKETQYF	TGTGCCACCAGCAGAGGTGGAGCGTGGGGGGATTTCTTTCTCAAAGAGACCCAGTACTTC	TRBV15	20	TRBJ2-5	.	.
CASPDKRQDSNTGELFF	TGCGCCAGTCCCGACAAGCGACAGGACTCGAACACCGGGGAGCTGTTTTTT	TRBV10-1	17	TRBJ2-2	.	.
CASSLSKGGAYQPQHF	TGTGCCAGCAGTTTATCGAAAGGGGGCGCATATCAGCCCCAGCATTTT	TRBV27	16	TRBJ1-5	.	TRBD1
CASSFRGLGNTIYF	TGCGCCAGCAGCTTCAGGGGGCTCGGAAACACCATATATTTT	TRBV5-1	14	TRBJ1-3	.	TRBD1
CASSPVPRGRYNSPLHF	TGTGCCAGCTCACCCGTTCCCAGGGGGCGCTATAATTCACCCCTCCACTTT	TRBV18	17	TRBJ1-6	.	TRBD1
CASSHRTGETQYF	TGTGCCAGCAGCCACAGGACCGGGGAGACCCAGTACTTC	TRBV7-7	13	TRBJ2-5	.	.
CASSDPTSGGTYEQYF	TGTGCCAGCAGTGATCCCACTAGCGGGGGTACCTACGAGCAGTACTTC	TRBV2	16	TRBJ2-7	.	TRBD2
CASSEGVYGYTF	TGTGCCAGCAGCGAGGGGGTCTATGGCTACACCTTC	TRBV6-5	12	TRBJ1-2	.	.
CASSLGGSGNTIYF	TGTGCCAGCAGTCTAGGGGGCTCTGGAAACACCATATATTTT	TRBV6-5	14	TRBJ1-3	.	.
CASSTQTGGVGYTF	TGTGCCAGCAGCACCCAAACAGGGGGCGTCGGCTACACCTTC	TRBV21-1	14	TRBJ1-2	.	.
CASSMGGLGTEAFF	TGTGCCAGTAGTATGGGGGGGCTGGGCACTGAAGCTTTCTTT	TRBV19	14	TRBJ1-1	.	.
CASSIDRGRPSSSPLHF	TGTGCCAGCAGCATAGACAGGGGGCGCCCCTCTAGTTCACCCCTCCACTTT	TRBV5-4	17	TRBJ1-6	.	TRBD1
CASSQGQGSNQPQHF	TGTGCCAGCTCACAGGGTCAGGGGAGCAATCAGCCCCAGCATTTT	TRBV18	15	TRBJ1-5	.	.
CASSYSPREKLFF	TGTGCCAGCAGTTACTCGCCGAGGGAAAAACTGTTTTTT	TRBV6-5	13	TRBJ1-4	.	.
CASSPNTGETQYF	TGTGCCAGCAGCCCAAATACAGGAGAGACCCAGTACTTC	TRBV6-5	13	TRBJ2-5	once	.
CASSYSLNEKLFF	TGTGCCAGCAGTTACAGCCTTAATGAAAAACTGTTTTTT	TRBV6-5	13	TRBJ1-4	.	.
CASSWGETGSEAFF	TGCGCCAGCAGCTGGGGAGAGACAGGCTCTGAAGCTTTCTTT	TRBV5-1	14	TRBJ1-1	.	.